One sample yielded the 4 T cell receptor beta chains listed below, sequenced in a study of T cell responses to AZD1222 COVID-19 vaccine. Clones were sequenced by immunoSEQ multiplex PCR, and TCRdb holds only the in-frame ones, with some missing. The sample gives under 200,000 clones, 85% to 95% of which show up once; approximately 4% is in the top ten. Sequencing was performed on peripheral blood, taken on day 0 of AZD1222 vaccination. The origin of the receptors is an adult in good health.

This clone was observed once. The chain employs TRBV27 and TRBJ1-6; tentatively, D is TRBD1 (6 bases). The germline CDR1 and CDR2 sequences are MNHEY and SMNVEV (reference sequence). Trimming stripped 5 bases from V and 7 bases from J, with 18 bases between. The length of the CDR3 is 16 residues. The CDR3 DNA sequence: TGTGCCAGCAGTACTTACCGGGACAAGGGAAATTCACCCCTCCACTTT. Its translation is CASSTYRDKGNSPLHF.

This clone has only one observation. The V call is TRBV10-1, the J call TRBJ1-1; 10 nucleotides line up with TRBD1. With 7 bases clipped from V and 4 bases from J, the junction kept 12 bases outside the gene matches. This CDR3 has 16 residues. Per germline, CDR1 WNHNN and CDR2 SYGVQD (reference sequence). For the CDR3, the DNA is TGCGCCAGCACCCCAGGTCAGGGACAGGGGATCACTGAAGCTTTCTTT. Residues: CASTPGQGQGITEAFF.

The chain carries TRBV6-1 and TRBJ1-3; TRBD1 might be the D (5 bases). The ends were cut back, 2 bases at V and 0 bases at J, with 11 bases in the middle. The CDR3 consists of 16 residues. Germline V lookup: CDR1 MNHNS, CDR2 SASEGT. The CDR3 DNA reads TGTGCCAGCAGTGAAAGGGACGGCCACTCTGGAAACACCATATATTTT. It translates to CASSERDGHSGNTIYF.

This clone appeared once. CDR3 loop: CASSTPVARGYYGYTF. The CDR3 DNA follows: TGTGCCAGCAGTACCCCTGTGGCAAGAGGGTACTATGGCTACACCTTC. The chain uses TRBV6-2 or TRBV6-3 and TRBJ1-2; D gene ambiguous. Germline V gene lookup returns CDR1 MNHEY and CDR2 SVGEGT. The CDR3 is made up of 16 amino acids. V lost 5 bases to trimming and J lost 3 bases, with 19 bases between them.